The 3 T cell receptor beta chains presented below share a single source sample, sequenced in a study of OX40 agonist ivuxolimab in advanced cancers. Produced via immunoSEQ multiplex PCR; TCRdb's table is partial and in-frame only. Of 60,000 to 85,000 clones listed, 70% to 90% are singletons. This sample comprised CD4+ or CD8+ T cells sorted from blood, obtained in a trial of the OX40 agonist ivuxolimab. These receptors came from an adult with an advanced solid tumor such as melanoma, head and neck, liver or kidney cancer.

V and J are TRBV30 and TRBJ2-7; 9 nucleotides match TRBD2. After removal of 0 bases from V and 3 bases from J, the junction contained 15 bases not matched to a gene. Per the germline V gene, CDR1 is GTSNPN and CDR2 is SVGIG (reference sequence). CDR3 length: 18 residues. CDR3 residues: CAWSVLSPLAGPIYEQYF. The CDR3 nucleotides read TGTGCCTGGAGTGTATTATCGCCCCTAGCGGGACCAATCTACGAGCAGTACTTC.

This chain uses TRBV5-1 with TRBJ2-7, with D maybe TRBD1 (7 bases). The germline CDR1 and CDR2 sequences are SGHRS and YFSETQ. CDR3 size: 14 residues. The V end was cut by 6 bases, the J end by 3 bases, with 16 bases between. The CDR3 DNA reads TGCGCCAGCACAATTGCGGGACAGATCTACGAGCAGTACTTC. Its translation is CASTIAGQIYEQYF.

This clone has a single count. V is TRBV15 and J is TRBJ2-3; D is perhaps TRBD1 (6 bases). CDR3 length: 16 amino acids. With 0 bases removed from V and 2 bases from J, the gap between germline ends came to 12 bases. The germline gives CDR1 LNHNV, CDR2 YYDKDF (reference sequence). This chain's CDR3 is CATSRDQGMATDTQYF. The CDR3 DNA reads TGTGCCACCAGCAGAGATCAGGGGATGGCCACAGATACGCAGTATTTT.